This TCR beta chain was retrieved from a study of cytomegalovirus exposure and HLA in healthy donors. Study overall: The roughly 120 million unique TCR beta sequences, from about 179 million T cells, were found by an earlier analysis.

This CDR3 region has 16 residues. The germline CDR1 and CDR2 sequences are SEHNR and FQNEAQ (reference sequence). V gave up 5 bases and J gave up 5 bases, with 20 bases separating them. As for this clone: Its antigen is not identified.

Points from the study as a whole: A prior analysis recorded that most TCR beta V segments were productive about 90% or about 30% of the time. A later analysis linked 15,000 to 20,000 TCR beta sequences to HLA alleles at 0.05 false discovery rate.

The PCR contained 60 Vbeta and 13 Jbeta primers. Sequenced by immunoSEQ multiplex PCR; TCRdb stores in-frame clones only, minus some. The top ten hold more than 3% of the sample, which has approximately 99,000 clones, around 73% seen once. The source is a man aged 40-55 years in good health and CMV-seronegative. The chain carries TRBV7-9 and TRBJ2-3, with D maybe TRBD2 (7 bases). The sample comprised PBMCs. The CDR3 loop is CASSLLMGGARDTQYF. Here the CDR3 DNA reads TGTGCCAGCAGCCTTCTTATGGGGGGGGCGAGAGATACGCAGTATTTT.